Given below is one TCR beta chain in context. The antigen remains undetermined. This CDR3 is built from 12 residues. Germline V gives CDR1 MGHRA, CDR2 YSYEKL. Trimming removed 0 bases at V and 5 bases at J, with 5 bases between. The sample is drawn from a study of T cell repertoires in cytomegalovirus infection. As for the study in general: In the study, CMV epitopes included recently identified HLA-C-restricted and well-studied HLA-B-restricted ones. Shared public TCR beta signatures pointed to both CMV infection and a matching HLA type. The study's findings and limits: Within the response measured ex vivo, HLA-C-restricted CMV-specific TCR beta clonotypes were dominant.

TCRdb fed the reads into MiXCR, producing one record per CDR3 protein. The sample lists 100,000 to 150,000 distinct CDR3 sequences; roughly a third were seen once. The TCR originated in a human donor in good health (CMV status not recorded). Some clones in this sample may be carry-over from other donors' samples. This chain connects TRBV4-1 to TRBJ2-7; D unresolved. The sample consisted of CD8+ T cells from cultured PBMCs, taken from culture after CMV antigen stimulation. The CDR3 sequence: CASSQDHHEQYF. CDR3 bases: TGCGCCAGCAGCCAAGATCACCACGAGCAGTACTTC.